The text below deals with one T cell receptor beta chain. There is no known antigen for this receptor. Within one base of it there is no much larger clone, and no base qualities were kept. The data were obtained in a study of Tregs in tolerant kidney transplant recipients (dated by TCRdb to about 2019). Concerning the study at large: The transplants used related donors along with nonmyeloablative bone marrow transplantation, and in the human trials mixed chimerism was transient. The study applied TCRbeta sequencing to find donor-specific regulatory T cells before combined kidney and bone marrow transplantation and then followed those same cells after transplant.

The time point label on this specimen signifies: blood sample drawn before combined kidney and bone marrow transplant. Thawed PBMCs were FACS-sorted into unstimulated Tregs (CD4+CD25+CD127-), CD4+ non-Tregs (CD4+CD25-), CD4 cells and CD8 cells. The patients were a few recipients of combined kidney and bone marrow transplants from the ITN036ST trial, and samples were available only for these trial subjects. Healthy control blood was separated into PBMCs by Ficoll density gradient and cryopreserved, and patient PBMCs were collected both before and after transplant. For TCRbeta CDR3 sequencing, genomic DNA from the sorted cells was extracted using the QIAGEN DNeasy Blood and Tissue Kit. High-throughput TCRbeta CDR3 sequencing, which included PCR amplification with bias correction and internal controls, was done commercially through immunoSEQ. For the original study's pipeline: A unique productive TCRbeta sequence was defined by the CDR3 nucleotide sequence when primers matched, and otherwise by the CDR3 amino acid sequence together with the Vbeta and Jbeta genes. To correct for sorting error, sequences found in more than one sorted population at a frequency ratio of 2:1 or less were discarded, and the remaining shared sequences were assigned to the population with the higher frequency. A sequence was defined as donor-reactive if the sequence was expanded at least 5-fold in CFSE-low cells compared with unstimulated cells and had a frequency of at least 0.01% in CFSE-low cells. Jensen-Shannon divergence calculated on the top 100 TCRbeta sequences ranked by frequency was used to measure repertoire divergence. For samples with multiple sequencing runs, sorting error was corrected in each run separately before the runs were combined. TCRdb's version of the immuneACCESS table is confined to in-frame rearrangements and falls short of the full clone set. An unresolved V gene accounts for under half of the shortfall where checked; the remainder is of unknown origin. That table supplies the V and J calls and clone size; D and trimming were determined from the DNA. This sample is represented by about 100,000 clones; over 85% of them were singletons. Clones ranked in the top ten supply 0.4% to 0.55% of the sample.

Points the paper makes about the study in general: Biological reproducibility was not directly addressed, though technical replication error appeared minimal. Expanding Tregs with activated donor B cells appeared to identify the most biologically relevant and donor-specific TCRbeta repertoire. Because only a small number of patients were included, the study had limitations, and the results will need to be validated in larger populations as well as under other immunosuppression protocols. Donor-specific Treg expansion exceeded global Treg expansion in tolerant patients, suggesting antigen-driven rather than nonspecific expansion. For some patients the PCR primers changed over time, which made it impossible to compare the samples from those patients at the nucleotide level.

The receptor was derived from a human donor who received a combined kidney and bone marrow transplant. The sequencing here drew on CD4+ T cells from blood, taken before the transplant.

DNA sequence: TGTGCCAGCAACGAAAAAGGGGGCGGTTCGGATGGCTACACCTTC. It encodes CASNEKGGGSDGYTF. The chain uses TRBV5-4 and TRBJ1-2, and TRBD1 matches 7 of the central bases. Ends trimmed: V by 6 bases, J by 6 bases; bases unmatched to a gene: 14. The germline V gene (reference sequence) gives CDR1 as SGHNT and CDR2 as YYREEE. From the cysteine up to the phenylalanine, the CDR3 has a length of 15 residues. The retained sequence is limited to the CDR3, 45 bases, with the frame set at the first base. Outside the CDR3, residues come from the reference TRBV5-4 and TRBJ1-2 proteins, so the full variable domain is: ETGVTQSPTHLIKTRGQQVTLRCSSQSGHNTVSWYQQALGQGPQFIFQYYREEENGRGNFPPRFSGLQFPNYSSELNVNALELDDSALYLCASNEKGGGSDGYTFGSGTRLTVV.